Listed here are 11 T cell receptor beta chains from one sample, sequenced in a study of cytomegalovirus exposure and HLA in healthy donors. The PCR had 60 Vbeta and 13 Jbeta primers. Repertoires were generated with immunoSEQ multiplex PCR, while TCRdb's copy carries only in-frame clones and drops some. Altogether some 20,000 clones are present, more than 60% being singletons, with the ten largest covering less than 4.5%. The sequenced sample consisted of PBMCs. Every receptor here comes from a young man in good health and CMV-seronegative.

The CDR3 coding sequence is TGTGCCAGCAGCGTCTCCGGGGCCAACGTCCTGACTTTC. This sequence encodes CASSVSGANVLTF. The J gene is TRBJ2-6, the V gene TRBV9; D not resolved. Looked up from germline, CDR1 is SGDLS and CDR2 is YYNGEE. The CDR3 sequence is 13 residues long. V was cut by 2 bases and J by 4 bases, with 4 bases left in between.

The chain combines TRBV13 with TRBJ2-2; D may be TRBD1 (5 bases). The CDR3 consists of 16 residues. V was pared by 5 bases and J by 7 bases, with 20 bases between. CDR1 PRHDT and CDR2 FYEKMQ come from the germline V gene (reference sequence). This CDR3 reads CASSLPGRYDRGELFF. The CDR3 DNA sequence: TGTGCCAGCAGCCTACCAGGGCGGTACGATCGCGGGGAGCTGTTTTTT.

The V gene is TRBV7-9, the J gene TRBJ2-7; 7 nucleotides match TRBD1. J lost 1 base, V lost 1 base, and 4 bases had no gene match. This CDR3 has 15 amino acids. The germline V gene encodes CDR1 SEHNR and CDR2 FQNEAQ (reference sequence). The CDR3 bases are TGTGCCAGCAGCTTAGACAGGGGACCTTCCTACGAGCAGTACTTC. This translates into CASSLDRGPSYEQYF.

CDR3 sequence reads: CASSRQGVSSYEQYF. CDR3 DNA: TGTGCCAGCTCAAGACAGGGGGTATCCTCCTACGAGCAGTACTTC. The chain joins TRBV6-5 to TRBJ2-7, with 9 positions matching TRBD1. V was clipped by 8 bases and J by 0 bases; unmatched bases: 8. CDR1 is MNHEY, CDR2 SVGAGI, per germline. The CDR3 spans 15 residues.

This clone was observed a single time. The genes are TRBV7-9 and TRBJ2-7; 7 nucleotides agree with TRBD2. Unmatched junction bases numbered 11, after V lost 5 bases and J lost 4 bases. In germline, CDR1 is SEHNR, CDR2 FQNEAQ (reference sequence). This CDR3 has 15 residues. Written as DNA, the CDR3 is TGTGCCAGCAGCCAGCGACCGGGAGGAGAATACGAGCAGTACTTC. Residues: CASSQRPGGEYEQYF.

As DNA, the CDR3 is TGTGCCTGGAGTTCACAGACGAACACTGAAGCTTTCTTT. The encoded protein is CAWSSQTNTEAFF. The V gene is TRBV30, the J gene TRBJ1-1; D not resolved. V was cut by 2 bases and J by 1 base, with 8 bases left in between. CDR1 GTSNPN and CDR2 SVGIG come from the germline V gene (reference sequence). The CDR3 runs 13 residues.

This chain connects TRBV4-1 to TRBJ2-7; TRBD2 agrees at 7 bases. Germline CDR1 reads MGHRA; CDR2 reads YSYEKL. Trimming cost V 2 bases and J 2 bases; bases outside gene matches: 6. The length of the CDR3 is 15 residues. DNA of the CDR3: TGCGCCAGCAGCCAACTAACGGGGGGTCCCTACGAGCAGTACTTC. Protein: CASSQLTGGPYEQYF.

The V call is TRBV6-5, the J call TRBJ2-3; 8 nucleotides line up with TRBD2. The CDR3 totals 15 residues. The trim removed 1 base at V and 5 bases at J, leaving 5 bases unmatched. From germline, CDR1 is MNHEY and CDR2 SVGAGI. In DNA form, the CDR3 reads TGTGCCAGCAGTTACTGGGCGGGAGGCGAAGATACGCAGTATTTT. Translating it yields CASSYWAGGEDTQYF.

A single count supports this clone. This chain joins TRBV9 and TRBJ1-1; 7 nucleotides agree with TRBD1. There are 15 residues in the CDR3. J gave up 5 bases and V 4 bases, and 11 bases lay outside the gene matches. Germline loops: CDR1 SGDLS, CDR2 YYNGEE. CDR3 coding DNA: TGTGCCAGCAGCCCCCGGGACAGCAGGGAGACTGAAGCTTTCTTT. Amino acid sequence: CASSPRDSRETEAFF.

This chain joins TRBV5-1 and TRBJ2-5, with 7 bases that match TRBD1. Germline CDR1 reads SGHRS; CDR2 reads YFSETQ. The CDR3 has 14 amino acids. V lost 4 bases, J lost 5 bases, and 8 bases stayed unmatched. The CDR3: CASSQKGQWETQYF. CDR3 DNA: TGCGCCAGCAGCCAGAAGGGACAGTGGGAGACCCAGTACTTC.

The chain combines TRBV5-6 with TRBJ2-3, with D possibly TRBD2 on 5 matching bases. The CDR3 runs to 16 residues. Trimming left V 4 bases short and J 0 bases short, with 15 bases between. CDR1 and CDR2 from the germline V gene are SGHDT and YYEEEE. The chain's CDR3 is CASSGGLALSTDTQYF. CDR3 DNA sequence: TGTGCCAGCAGCGGCGGACTCGCGCTAAGCACAGATACGCAGTATTTT.